Below, 28 T cell receptor beta chains from the same sample are listed, as sequenced in a study of shared clonotypes between healthy human individuals. Assay used: immunoSEQ multiplex PCR; TCRdb lists only in-frame clones, some missing. The sample holds around 370,000 clones, 96% seen once. The sample was memory CD8+ T cells sorted from blood. The subset denotes: CD45RO+ cells pooled with CCR7-negative TemRA cells. The receptors here all came from a man in his thirties or forties in good health.

The chain has TRBV5-6 and TRBJ2-7; D is perhaps TRBD1 (5 bases). Between the trimmed V and J ends, which lost 2 bases and 2 bases, there was a span of 11 bases. The germline V gene encodes CDR1 SGHDT and CDR2 YYEEEE. The CDR3 length is 14 residues. CDR3 amino acids: CASSFGAPTYEQYF. Here the CDR3 DNA reads TGTGCCAGCAGCTTTGGGGCGCCAACCTACGAGCAGTACTTC.

The J gene is TRBJ2-1, the V gene TRBV19, with D uncertain. V gave up 7 bases and J gave up 0 bases, with 10 bases separating them. CDR3 length equals 14 residues. Germline CDR1 reads LNHDA; CDR2 reads SQIVND (reference sequence). The CDR3 here is CASTRQFSYNEQFF. The CDR3 DNA reads TGTGCCAGTACGCGGCAGTTCTCCTACAATGAGCAGTTCTTC.

This clone was recorded only once. The chain links TRBV10-3 to TRBJ2-3; D might be TRBD2 (6 bases). CDR3 size: 15 residues. Germline V gene data show CDR1 as ENHRY and CDR2 as SYGVKD. V was shortened by 8 bases and J by 2 bases, with 17 bases between the two germline ends. CDR3 residues: CAIAKAWGDTDTQYF. For the CDR3, the DNA is TGTGCCATCGCAAAAGCGTGGGGGGACACAGATACGCAGTATTTT.

J is TRBJ1-5 and V is TRBV1; the tabulated D call, TRBD1, remains unverified against the DNA. TRBV1 is labeled a pseudogene. The CDR3 is made up of 14 amino acids. DNA for the CDR3: TGCACCAGCAGCCAAGATCACAGGGGGCGACCCCAGCATTTT. Translated: CTSSQDHRGRPQHF.

The V and J genes are TRBV7-2 and TRBJ2-5, with D maybe TRBD2 (5 bases). The germline V and J ends were trimmed by 1 base and 7 bases, with 13 bases remaining between them. This CDR3 spans 14 amino acids. Germline V gives CDR1 SGHTA, CDR2 FQGNSA. The DNA for the CDR3 is TGTGCCAGCAGCTTAGTTGGTCTCGGAGGGACCCAGTACTTC. Protein product: CASSLVGLGGTQYF.

This clone was seen only once. The chain has TRBV30 and TRBJ1-5, with 9 nucleotides matching TRBD1. V was clipped by 0 bases and J by 2 bases; unmatched bases: 5. The CDR3 is 16 amino acids. The germline CDR1 and CDR2 sequences are GTSNPN and SVGIG (reference sequence). CDR3 residues: CAWSVGTGWRNQPQHF. The CDR3 DNA follows: TGTGCCTGGAGTGTAGGGACAGGGTGGCGCAATCAGCCCCAGCATTTT.

This sequence joins TRBV4-2 and TRBJ2-1; D is unclear. CDR1 is LGHNA and CDR2 is YNFKEQ in the germline V gene. Trimming removed 3 bases at V and 4 bases at J, with 7 bases between. This CDR3 is built from 13 residues. The CDR3 loop is CASSQDGYNEQFF. The DNA for the CDR3 is TGTGCCAGCAGCCAGGACGGGTACAATGAGCAGTTCTTC.

The chain combines TRBV29-1 with TRBJ2-7; D not certain. The germline V gene encodes CDR1 SQVTM and CDR2 ANQGSEA. The CDR3 consists of 12 residues. V was trimmed by 4 bases and J by 3 bases, leaving 10 bases between them. The CDR3 sequence: CSVGNGHYEQYF. CDR3 nucleotides: TGCAGCGTTGGTAACGGTCACTACGAGCAGTACTTC.

The V gene is TRBV2, the J gene TRBJ1-5; D unresolved. Trimming stripped 7 bases from V and 2 bases from J, with 9 bases between. The CDR3 contains 13 residues. CDR1 is SNHLY, CDR2 FYNNEI, per germline. The CDR3 spells CASKREGNQPQHF. In nucleotides, the CDR3 is TGTGCCAGCAAGCGGGAAGGCAATCAGCCCCAGCATTTT.

The V call is TRBV20-1, the J call TRBJ2-1; 7 bases agree with TRBD1. Germline V CDR1 and CDR2: DFQATT, SNEGSKA (reference sequence). V lost 5 bases, J lost 9 bases, and 4 bases stayed unmatched. The CDR3 has 11 amino acids. CDR3 sequence: CSAYRGTEQFF. In nucleotides, the CDR3 is TGCAGTGCTTACAGGGGTACTGAGCAGTTCTTC.

J is TRBJ2-3 and V is TRBV30, with TRBD2 matching 12 bases. Germline V gene lookup returns CDR1 GTSNPN and CDR2 SVGIG (reference sequence). The CDR3 length is 17 residues. Trimming at V came to 0 bases and at J to 5 bases, leaving 9 bases not matched to a gene. CDR3 sequence: CAWSVFRTSGVGDTQYF. The CDR3 coding sequence is TGTGCCTGGAGTGTATTTAGGACTAGCGGGGTGGGAGATACGCAGTATTTT. Looking up the rest from reference TRBV30 and TRBJ2-3 gives the full variable domain: SQTIHQWPATLVQPVGSPLSLECTVEGTSNPNLYWYRQAAGRGLQLLFYSVGIGQISSEVPQNLSASRPQDRQFILSSKKLLLSDSGFYLCAWSVFRTSGVGDTQYFGPGTRLTVL.

The chain links TRBV28 to TRBJ2-2, with TRBD1 matching over 11 bases. CDR1 is MDHEN and CDR2 is SYDVKM in the germline V gene. The CDR3 contains 16 residues. The J segment lost 5 bases and the V segment lost 3 bases, leaving 5 bases of the junction unmatched. The CDR3 reads CASSFPGTGGTGELFF. The CDR3 nucleotides are TGTGCCAGCAGTTTTCCCGGGACAGGGGGGACCGGGGAGCTGTTTTTT.

The chain has TRBV11-2 and TRBJ2-7; 12 bases align to TRBD2. With V trimmed by 6 bases and J by 2 bases, 8 bases remained unmatched. CDR3 size: 16 residues. The germline gives CDR1 SGHAT, CDR2 FQNNGV. CDR3 DNA: TGTGCCAGCAGTACACTAGCGGGAGGAATAACCTACGAGCAGTACTTC. Encoded protein: CASSTLAGGITYEQYF. Combining the CDR3 with reference TRBV11-2 and TRBJ2-7 gives the whole variable domain EAGVAQSPRYKIIEKRQSVAFWCNPISGHATLYWYQQILGQGPKLLIQFQNNGVVDDSQLPKDRFSAERLKGVDSTLKIQPAKLEDSAVYLCASSTLAGGITYEQYFGPGTRLTVT.

The rearrangement joins TRBV29-1 to TRBJ1-5; D perhaps matches TRBD1 (6 bases). Trimming stripped 4 bases from V and 6 bases from J, with 13 bases between. The CDR3 has 13 amino acids. Germline loops: CDR1 SQVTM, CDR2 ANQGSEA. The CDR3 DNA sequence: TGCAGCGTTGTGTACAGGGAGGGTCAGCCCCAGCATTTT. Amino acids: CSVVYREGQPQHF.

J is TRBJ2-3 and V is TRBV4-1, with unresolved D. CDR1 and CDR2 (germline): MGHRA, YSYEKL. V lost 4 bases and J 2 bases, leaving 13 bases between the germline ends. The CDR3 totals 15 residues. The CDR3: CASSPTWLDTDTQYF. CDR3 coding DNA: TGCGCCAGCAGCCCGACTTGGCTAGACACAGATACGCAGTATTTT.

The rearrangement links TRBV18 to TRBJ1-3; 8 nucleotides match TRBD1. Germline-derived CDR1 and CDR2 are KGHSH and LQKENI. The CDR3 loop spans 14 amino acids. The ends lost 6 bases at V and 3 bases at J; junction bases unmatched: 4. For the CDR3, the DNA is TGTGCCAGCTCTCAGGGGGCTGGTGGAAACACCATATATTTT. Translating it yields CASSQGAGGNTIYF.

The chain has TRBV11-2 and TRBJ2-5; unclear D gene. The CDR3 sequence is 14 residues long. Germline V lookup: CDR1 SGHAT, CDR2 FQNNGV. V was shortened by 1 base and J by 2 bases, with 8 bases between the two germline ends. The CDR3 bases are TGTGCCAGCAGCTTAGGATGGTTTCAAGAGACCCAGTACTTC. It translates to CASSLGWFQETQYF. The full variable domain, with the rest looked up from reference TRBV11-2 and TRBJ2-5, is EAGVAQSPRYKIIEKRQSVAFWCNPISGHATLYWYQQILGQGPKLLIQFQNNGVVDDSQLPKDRFSAERLKGVDSTLKIQPAKLEDSAVYLCASSLGWFQETQYFGPGTRLLVL.

The chain links TRBV20-1 to TRBJ2-3; the D is unclear. Germline V gives CDR1 DFQATT, CDR2 SNEGSKA (reference sequence). This CDR3 contains 11 residues. Trimming took off 5 bases at V and 5 bases at J, with 8 bases between the two ends. The CDR3 nucleotides read TGCAGTGCTGAAAACCGAGATACGCAGTATTTT. It specifies CSAENRDTQYF.

CDR3 region: CAISEAPGTGLVAFF. The CDR3 nucleotides are TGTGCCATCAGTGAGGCCCCGGGGACAGGGCTAGTCGCTTTCTTT. This chain joins TRBV10-3 and TRBJ1-1; TRBD1 matches 9 bases. Germline trimming cut 2 bases from V and 11 bases from J; bases unmatched to any gene: 12. Germline V gene data show CDR1 as ENHRY and CDR2 as SYGVKD. This CDR3 is built from 15 residues.

The chain recombines TRBV19 with TRBJ1-2; weak D call: TRBD1 (5 bases). CDR1 and CDR2 from the germline V gene are LNHDA and SQIVND (reference sequence). V was trimmed by 10 bases and J by 0 bases, leaving 12 bases between them. The CDR3 spans 13 residues. The CDR3 reads CATRDGSNYGYTF. In DNA form, the CDR3 reads TGTGCCACTCGGGACGGTTCTAACTATGGCTACACCTTC.

The chain is built from TRBV5-6 and TRBJ1-2; D may be TRBD1 (5 bases). V shed 6 bases and J shed 4 bases, with 13 bases lying between them. In germline, CDR1 is SGHDT, CDR2 YYEEEE. The CDR3 is 13 amino acids. Here the CDR3 reads CASTRDRPYGYTF. The CDR3 DNA follows: TGTGCCAGCACCCGGGACCGTCCCTATGGCTACACCTTC.

The chain combines TRBV30 with TRBJ2-2; TRBD1 matches 7 bases. With 3 bases clipped from V and 1 base from J, the junction kept 2 bases outside the gene matches. The CDR3 sequence is 14 residues long. Germline loops: CDR1 GTSNPN, CDR2 SVGIG (reference sequence). CDR3 sequence reads: CAWSRTGNTGELFF. In DNA form, the CDR3 reads TGTGCCTGGAGCCGGACAGGGAACACCGGGGAGCTGTTTTTT. Looking up the rest from reference TRBV30 and TRBJ2-2 gives the full variable domain: SQTIHQWPATLVQPVGSPLSLECTVEGTSNPNLYWYRQAAGRGLQLLFYSVGIGQISSEVPQNLSASRPQDRQFILSSKKLLLSDSGFYLCAWSRTGNTGELFFGEGSRLTVL.

The chain joins TRBV11-2 to TRBJ1-3, with D possibly matching TRBD1 (5 bases). The V end was cut by 8 bases, the J end by 7 bases, with 21 bases between. This CDR3 has 15 amino acids. Germline V gives CDR1 SGHAT, CDR2 FQNNGV. CDR3 bases: TGTGCCAGCGAGGGAGTCCAGGGCGAGTGGAACACCATATATTTT. Its translation: CASEGVQGEWNTIYF.

This chain connects TRBV6-1 to TRBJ2-5, with D hard to call. V lost 0 bases to trimming and J lost 7 bases, with 3 bases between them. The germline CDR1 and CDR2 sequences are MNHNS and SASEGT. This CDR3 is built from 11 residues. For the CDR3, the DNA is TGTGCCAGCAGTGAAGCGCGGACCCAGTACTTC. Translation gives CASSEARTQYF.

J is TRBJ2-7 and V is TRBV10-3; TRBD2 matches 14 bases. Per germline, CDR1 ENHRY and CDR2 SYGVKD. V dropped 4 bases and J dropped 7; count of bases not matched to a gene: 9. This CDR3 is built from 16 residues. The DNA for the CDR3 is TGTGCCATCAGTGCCGAGACTAGCGGGAGGGCCCGGGAGCAGTACTTC. This gives the protein CAISAETSGRAREQYF.

The chain carries TRBV27 and TRBJ2-1, with unresolved D. Germline V gene sequence: CDR1 MNHEY, CDR2 SMNVEV (reference sequence). CDR3 length: 15 residues. Trimming took 0 bases from V and 4 from J, leaving 10 bases between them. CDR3 DNA sequence: TGTGCCAGCAGTTTATCCCACCGCCTTTACAATGAGCAGTTCTTC. It encodes CASSLSHRLYNEQFF.

The chain employs TRBV5-4 and TRBJ2-3; 7 bases match TRBD2. The CDR3 extends over 15 amino acids. Germline values: CDR1 SGHNT, CDR2 YYREEE (reference sequence). The V and J ends lost 3 bases and 2 bases, in that order; junction bases with no gene match: 6. Here the CDR3 reads CASSSKAGITDTQYF. CDR3 nucleotide sequence: TGTGCCAGCAGCTCAAAAGCGGGGATCACAGATACGCAGTATTTT.

V usage is TRBV10-2 and J usage is TRBJ2-5, with D uncertain. Trimming shortened V by 6 bases and J by 5 bases, and 16 bases separated the two germline ends. Germline V gives CDR1 WSHSY, CDR2 SAAADI. The CDR3 is 14 residues long. CDR3 in amino acids: CASSLGPPLETQYF. CDR3 DNA sequence: TGCGCCAGCAGCCTCGGACCGCCCTTGGAGACCCAGTACTTC.